This TCR beta chain was identified during a study of T cell responses to AZD1222 COVID-19 vaccine. About the study: The analysis combined second doses at about 4 or about 12 weeks. The study's findings and limits: No day 14 peak samples; only post-peak repertoires were characterized. The donors showed a predominance of white British ancestry and of females, with possible underestimation of clonal diversity.

The CDR3 is made up of 17 amino acids. Per the germline V gene, CDR1 is SEHNR and CDR2 is FQNEAQ (reference sequence). V was trimmed by 5 bases and J by 1 base, leaving 18 bases between them. Generated by immunoSEQ multiplex PCR, the TCRdb table keeps only in-frame clones and is missing some. Found here are 150,000 to 200,000 clones, 92% of them singletons; the top ten hold about 9.4%. On this clone: Its specificity is not known.

This chain joins TRBV7-9 and TRBJ2-1; the D gene is possibly TRBD1 (6 bases). The starting material was peripheral blood, obtained on day 0 of AZD1222 vaccination. This clonotype was sampled from an adult in good health. The CDR3 DNA reads TGTGCCAGCAGCACCGGACCCAGGGGATTTTCCTACAATGAGCAGTTCTTC. Protein sequence: CASSTGPRGFSYNEQFF.